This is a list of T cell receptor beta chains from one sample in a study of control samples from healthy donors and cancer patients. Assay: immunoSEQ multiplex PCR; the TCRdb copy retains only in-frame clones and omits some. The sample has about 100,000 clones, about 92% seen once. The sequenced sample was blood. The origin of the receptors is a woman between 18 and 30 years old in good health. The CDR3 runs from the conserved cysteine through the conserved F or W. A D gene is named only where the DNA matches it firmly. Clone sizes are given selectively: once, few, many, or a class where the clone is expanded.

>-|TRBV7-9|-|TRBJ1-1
CASSPQQSNTEAFF
TGTGCCAGCAGCCCCCAACAGTCGAACACTGAAGCTTTCTTT
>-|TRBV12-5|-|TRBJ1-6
CASGLQGNSPLHF
TGTGCTAGTGGTTTGCAGGGTAATTCACCCCTCCACTTT
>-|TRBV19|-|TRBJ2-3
CASSIGGSTDTQYF
TGTGCCAGTAGTATTGGGGGGAGCACAGATACGCAGTATTTT
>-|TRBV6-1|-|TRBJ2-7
CASSDGVSYEQYF
TGTGCCAGCAGTGACGGGGTCAGCTACGAGCAGTACTTC
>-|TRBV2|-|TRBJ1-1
CPTSPRTMNTEAFF
TGTCCCACTAGCCCGAGAACTATGAACACTGAAGCTTTCTTT
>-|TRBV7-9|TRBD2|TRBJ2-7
CASSSGAGGYDEQYF
TGTGCCAGCAGCTCCGGAGCGGGAGGGTACGACGAGCAGTACTTC
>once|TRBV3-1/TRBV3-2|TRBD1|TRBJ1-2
CASSAQPGQHYGYTF
TGTGCCAGCAGCGCACAACCGGGACAGCACTATGGCTACACCTTC
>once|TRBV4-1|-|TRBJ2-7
CASSQLGASYEQYF
TGCGCCAGCAGCCAACTCGGGGCTAGTTACGAGCAGTACTTC
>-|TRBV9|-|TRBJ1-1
CASSVGARGTEAFF
TGTGCCAGCAGCGTAGGAGCCAGGGGCACTGAAGCTTTCTTT
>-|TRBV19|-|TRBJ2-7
CASSISFTYEQYF
TGTGCCAGTAGTATTTCCTTTACCTACGAGCAGTACTTC
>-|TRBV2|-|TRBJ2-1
CASSGTAYNEQFF
TGTGCCAGCAGTGGGACAGCCTACAATGAGCAGTTCTTC
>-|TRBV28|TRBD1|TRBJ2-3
CASSFRQGALYTQYF
TGTGCCAGCAGTTTTCGCCAGGGGGCTTTGTATACGCAGTATTTT
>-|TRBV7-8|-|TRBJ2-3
CASSPTRDTQYF
TGTGCCAGCAGCCCGACACGAGATACGCAGTATTTT
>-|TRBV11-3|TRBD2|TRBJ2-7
CASRLAGGGDEQYF
TGTGCCAGCAGGTTAGCGGGAGGGGGTGACGAGCAGTACTTC
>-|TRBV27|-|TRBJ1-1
CASRWGNTEAFF
TGTGCCAGCAGGTGGGGGAACACTGAAGCTTTCTTT
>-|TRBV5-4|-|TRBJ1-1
CASSLEGKNTEAFF
TGTGCCAGCAGCTTGGAGGGTAAGAACACTGAAGCTTTCTTT
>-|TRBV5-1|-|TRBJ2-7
CASSLAGLSYEQYF
TGCGCCAGCAGCTTGGCCGGACTGTCCTACGAGCAGTACTTC
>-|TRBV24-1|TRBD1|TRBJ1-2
CATSPRGEGADYGYTF
TGTGCCACCAGTCCCCGGGGTGAGGGGGCAGACTATGGCTACACCTTC
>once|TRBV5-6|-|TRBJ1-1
CASSLASGETEAFF
TGTGCCAGCAGCTTGGCGTCAGGTGAGACTGAAGCTTTCTTT
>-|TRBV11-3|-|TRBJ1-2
CASSLTPMGGYTF
TGTGCCAGCAGCTTAACCCCCATGGGAGGCTACACCTTC
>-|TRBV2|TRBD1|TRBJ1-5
CASSEWDRFSNQPQHF
TGTGCCAGCAGTGAGTGGGACAGGTTTAGCAATCAGCCCCAGCATTTT
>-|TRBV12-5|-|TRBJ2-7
CASGPGIGGSYEQYF
TGTGCTAGTGGTCCTGGTATAGGGGGGTCCTACGAGCAGTACTTC
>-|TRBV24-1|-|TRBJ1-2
CATSDPRGDYGYTF
TGTGCCACCAGTGATCCCAGGGGTGACTATGGCTACACCTTC
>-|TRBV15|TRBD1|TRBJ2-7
CATSRLPGGSLHEQYF
TGTGCCACCAGCAGACTTCCAGGGGGAAGCCTCCACGAGCAGTACTTC
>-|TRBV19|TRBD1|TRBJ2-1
CASSPGQVPWGEQFF
TGTGCCAGTAGTCCCGGACAGGTTCCCTGGGGGGAGCAGTTCTTC
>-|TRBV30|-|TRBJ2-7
CAWSLRFESVIDEQYF
TGTGCCTGGAGTCTTCGTTTCGAAAGTGTAATCGACGAGCAGTACTTC
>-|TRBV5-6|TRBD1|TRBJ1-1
CASSVGTGDTEAFF
TGTGCCAGCAGCGTCGGGACAGGGGACACTGAAGCTTTCTTT
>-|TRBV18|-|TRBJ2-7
CASSERISYEQYF
TGTGCCAGCTCGGAACGGATCTCCTACGAGCAGTACTTC